These 17 T cell receptor beta chains were sequenced from one sample in a study of prognosis after radiotherapy for stage I lung cancer. By two-round multiplex PCR, the TCR beta CDR3 was amplified from genomic DNA. Primers (each specific to one TRBV or TRBJ gene) were used in first-round PCR. TCRdb re-analysed the multiplex PCR reads in MiXCR, keeping a single row per CDR3 protein. The table has about 14,000 distinct CDR3 sequences, approximately 33% seen once. The sequences come from PBMCs, collected before or after stereotactic body radiation therapy (not recorded which). These receptors originate from a donor of 50 years or more with non-small cell lung cancer.

This clonotype came up many times. J is TRBJ1-5 and V is TRBV20-1; D unclear. Germline-derived CDR1 and CDR2 are DFQATT and SNEGSKA (reference sequence). Trimming took 1 base from V and 0 from J, leaving 13 bases between them. The CDR3 totals 16 residues. The CDR3 sequence is CSARAPNEGSNQPQHF. The CDR3 DNA follows: TGCAGTGCTAGAGCTCCGAATGAGGGTAGCAATCAGCCCCAGCATTTT.

This clonotype was observed many times. The V call is TRBV7-8, the J call TRBJ1-1, with 8 bases lining up with TRBD1. Losses at the gene ends were 1 base for V and 1 base for J; bases not matched to a gene: 2. Germline-derived CDR1 and CDR2 are SGHVS and FQNEAQ. The CDR3 runs 15 residues. CDR3 protein: CASSLGQGWNTEAFF. In nucleotides, the CDR3 is TGTGCCAGCAGCTTAGGACAGGGGTGGAACACTGAAGCTTTCTTT.

Many counts were recorded for this clonotype. This chain connects TRBV2 to TRBJ1-4, with D possibly TRBD1 on 6 matching bases. Germline-derived CDR1 and CDR2 are SNHLY and FYNNEI. The CDR3 is 13 residues long. Trimming removed 6 bases from V and 6 bases from J, with 11 bases in between. CDR3 loop: CASSTHRDEKLFF. DNA of the CDR3: TGTGCCAGCAGCACTCACAGGGATGAAAAACTGTTTTTT.

V usage is TRBV13 and J usage is TRBJ1-5, with a possible D match to TRBD1 (5 bases). The CDR3 is 15 residues long. Per the germline V gene, CDR1 is PRHDT and CDR2 is FYEKMQ (reference sequence). Deletions cut 2 bases from V and 3 bases from J, with 11 bases between. The chain's CDR3 is CASSLSARDNQPQHF. In DNA, the CDR3 is TGTGCCAGCAGCTTATCCGCCAGGGACAATCAGCCCCAGCATTTT.

In its sample, this clonotype is medium-sized. The V gene is TRBV7-2, the J gene TRBJ2-7; 8 nucleotides line up with TRBD2. Germline V CDR1 and CDR2: SGHTA, FQGNSA. The CDR3 runs 16 residues. V lost 2 bases, J lost 3 bases, and 9 bases stayed unmatched. The CDR3 sequence is CASSLSGSGTVYEQYF. CDR3 sequence (DNA): TGTGCCAGCAGCTTAAGCGGTAGCGGGACCGTCTACGAGCAGTACTTC.

This clonotype has ten or more counts. The CDR3 DNA sequence: TGTGCCAGTCAACTAGCGGGAGGGCCGGCAGATACGCAGTATTTT. It specifies CASQLAGGPADTQYF. This sequence joins TRBV18 and TRBJ2-3, with 13 bases matching TRBD2. This CDR3 spans 15 amino acids. Germline CDR1 and CDR2: KGHSH and LQKENI. The ends lost 9 bases at V and 4 bases at J; junction bases unmatched: 7.

This clonotype appeared many times. For the CDR3, the DNA is TGTGCCAGTAGTGTAAAATCAGGTCTCTACAATGAGCAGTTCTTC. Translating it yields CASSVKSGLYNEQFF. The chain couples TRBV19 to TRBJ2-1, with D unclear. The CDR3 contains 15 residues. CDR1 and CDR2 (germline): LNHDA, SQIVND (reference sequence). V was shortened by 5 bases and J by 3 bases, with 14 bases between the two germline ends.

This clonotype has ten or more counts. This chain links TRBV5-5 with TRBJ2-7; D ambiguous. Trimming pared 0 bases from V and 6 bases from J, leaving 7 bases between. The V gene's germline CDR1 is SGHKS and CDR2 YYEKEE (reference sequence). The CDR3 is 12 residues long. The CDR3 reads CASSLGVGEQYF. The CDR3 region has the DNA TGTGCCAGCAGCTTGGGGGTCGGCGAGCAGTACTTC.

For this clonotype: The germline gene is not matched at one end of the junction; a read error may be the cause. J is TRBJ2-1 and V is TRBV20-1; D possibly corresponds to TRBD2 (6 bases). This CDR3 contains 16 residues. Looked up from germline, CDR1 is DFQATT and CDR2 is SNEGSKA (reference sequence). CDR3 DNA: TGCAGTGCCAGAGTGCTGGTAGTTAGGGGAGGAGGTGAGCAGTTCTTC. Encoded protein: CSARVLVVRGGGEQFF.

This clonotype is labeled medium-sized. The chain has TRBV28 and TRBJ2-7; no firm D call. The CDR3 runs to 15 residues. Germline loops: CDR1 MDHEN, CDR2 SYDVKM. V lost 6 bases and J 5 bases, leaving 20 bases between the germline ends. CDR3 sequence reads: CASRDLYRALHEQYF. CDR3 bases: TGTGCCAGCAGGGACCTATATAGGGCTTTGCACGAGCAGTACTTC.

This rearrangement joins TRBV20-1 to TRBJ2-1; maybe TRBD2 (6 bases). Germline CDR1 DFQATT, CDR2 SNEGSKA (reference sequence). The length of the CDR3 is 16 residues. V lost 0 bases to trimming and J lost 0 bases, with 12 bases between them. Here the CDR3 reads CSARERELNSYNEQFF. The DNA of the CDR3 is TGCAGTGCTAGAGAACGGGAGCTCAACTCCTACAATGAGCAGTTCTTC.

This clonotype was seen many times. The rearrangement uses TRBV9 and TRBJ2-5; TRBD2 aligns across 7 bases. The V segment lost 0 bases and the J segment 2 bases; nucleotides outside the gene matches: 4. Germline values: CDR1 SGDLS, CDR2 YYNGEE. This CDR3 region has 15 residues. The CDR3 coding sequence is TGTGCCAGCAGCGTAGATCTAGCGGTACAAGAGACCCAGTACTTC. Protein: CASSVDLAVQETQYF.

Regarding this clonotype: One junction end disagrees with the germline gene, perhaps due to a read error. The V and J genes are TRBV6-2 or TRBV6-3 and TRBJ1-2, with TRBD1 identical over 7 bases. Germline CDR1 reads MNHEY; CDR2 reads SVGEGT. CDR3 length: 13 amino acids. For the CDR3, the DNA is TGCGCCAACAGTGAACGACAGGGAGCAGTCTACACCTTC. Translated: CANSERQGAVYTF.

This clonotype was found many times. The chain couples TRBV7-2 to TRBJ1-1; maybe TRBD1 (6 bases). Germline CDR1 and CDR2: SGHTA and FQGNSA. This CDR3 contains 13 residues. Trimming took 4 bases from V and 4 from J, leaving 10 bases between them. The CDR3 is CASSSGQPTEAFF. As DNA, the CDR3 is TGTGCCAGCAGCTCAGGACAGCCCACTGAAGCTTTCTTT.

This clonotype came up many times. This chain uses TRBV12-3 or TRBV12-4 with TRBJ1-3, with 7 bases fitting TRBD1. V trimming: 2 bases; J trimming: 0 bases; junction bases outside the gene matches: 7. The CDR3 spans 17 residues. CDR3 in amino acids: CASSLRAGQASGNTIYF. The DNA of the CDR3 is TGTGCCAGCAGTTTACGGGCCGGACAGGCCTCTGGAAACACCATATATTTT.

With regard to this clonotype: A junction boundary mismatches the germline segment, possibly from a read error. Here the CDR3 reads CASCLPGPGTGELFF. CDR3 sequence (DNA): TGTGCCAGCTGCTTACCGGGCCCCGGGACCGGGGAGCTGTTTTTT. The chain couples TRBV5-4 to TRBJ2-2; unclear D gene. Germline loops: CDR1 SGHNT, CDR2 YYREEE (reference sequence). This CDR3 has 15 amino acids.

This clonotype was counted ten times or more. The V gene is TRBV20-1, the J gene TRBJ1-5; 8 bases are shared with TRBD1. Unmatched junction bases numbered 11, after V lost 5 bases and J lost 2 bases. The CDR3 is 16 residues long. CDR1 is DFQATT, CDR2 SNEGSKA, per germline (reference sequence). CDR3 in amino acids: CSASSGGSRGNQPQHF. For the CDR3, the DNA is TGCAGTGCTTCCTCAGGGGGCTCGCGAGGCAATCAGCCCCAGCATTTT.